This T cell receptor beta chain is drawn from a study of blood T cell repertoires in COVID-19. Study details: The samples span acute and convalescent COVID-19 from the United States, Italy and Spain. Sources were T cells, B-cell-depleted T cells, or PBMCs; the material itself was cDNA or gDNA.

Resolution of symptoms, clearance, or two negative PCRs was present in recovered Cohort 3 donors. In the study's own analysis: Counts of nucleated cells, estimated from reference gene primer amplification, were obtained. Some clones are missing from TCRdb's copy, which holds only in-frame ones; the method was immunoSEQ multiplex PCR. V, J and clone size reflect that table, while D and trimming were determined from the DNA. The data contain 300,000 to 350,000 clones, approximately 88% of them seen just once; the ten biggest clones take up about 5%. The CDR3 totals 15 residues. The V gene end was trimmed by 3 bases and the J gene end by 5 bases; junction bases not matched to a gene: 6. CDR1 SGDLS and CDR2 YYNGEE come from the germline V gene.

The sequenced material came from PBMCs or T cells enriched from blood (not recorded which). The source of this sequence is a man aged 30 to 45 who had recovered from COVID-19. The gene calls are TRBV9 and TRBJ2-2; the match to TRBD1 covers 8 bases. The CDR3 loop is CASSARGQNTGELFF. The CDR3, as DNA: TGTGCCAGCAGCGCCAGGGGGCAGAATACCGGGGAGCTGTTTTTT.